The 27 T cell receptor beta chains below come from one sample, sequenced in a study of blood T cell repertoires in COVID-19. Profiled with immunoSEQ multiplex PCR; TCRdb holds only in-frame clones, not every one. Of about 260,000 clones in the sample, 87% are singletons; the top ten hold over 2%. Material: peripheral blood. The receptors here all came from a woman between 45 and 65 years old with acute or convalescent COVID-19.

The rearrangement joins TRBV5-8 to TRBJ1-1; D gene uncertain. Germline lookup yields CDR1 SGHTS and CDR2 YDEGEE. Trimming left V 1 base short and J 4 bases short, with 11 bases between. The CDR3 loop spans 14 amino acids. In DNA, the CDR3 is TGTGCCAGCAGCTTGTCGGGGTTGGGCACTGAAGCTTTCTTT. Translated, it gives CASSLSGLGTEAFF.

The gene calls are TRBV9 and TRBJ1-2, with 9 positions matching TRBD1. The trim removed 3 bases at V and 6 bases at J, leaving 6 bases unmatched. Germline V gives CDR1 SGDLS, CDR2 YYNGEE. The CDR3 covers 14 residues. The CDR3 protein is CASSAGTGSDGYTF. The CDR3 region has the DNA TGTGCCAGCAGCGCGGGGACAGGGAGCGATGGCTACACCTTC.

The rearrangement joins TRBV7-2 to TRBJ2-7; 7 bases line up with TRBD2. V lost 1 base to trimming and J lost 4 bases; unmatched junction nucleotides: 10. Germline V lookup: CDR1 SGHTA, CDR2 FQGNSA. The CDR3 is made up of 16 amino acids. The chain's CDR3 is CASSLVGLAVGYEQYF. The CDR3 DNA is TGTGCCAGCAGCTTAGTCGGGCTAGCGGTGGGGTACGAGCAGTACTTC.

The chain has TRBV29-1 and TRBJ1-4; tentatively, D is TRBD1 (6 bases). Trimming took 6 bases from V and 7 from J, leaving 18 bases between them. Germline assignment: CDR1 SQVTM and CDR2 ANQGSEA. This CDR3 has 14 residues. CDR3 sequence reads: CSVASTGKGEKLFF. The CDR3 DNA follows: TGCAGCGTCGCGAGTACAGGGAAAGGTGAAAAACTGTTTTTT.

The CDR3, as DNA: TGTGCCAGCAGTTTGACTAGGATTTCCAATGAGCAGTTCTTC. Protein: CASSLTRISNEQFF. The rearrangement links TRBV27 to TRBJ2-1, with a tentative D call TRBD2 (6 bases). Germline CDR1 and CDR2: MNHEY and SMNVEV (reference sequence). Trimming shortened V by 3 bases and J by 6 bases, and 12 bases separated the two germline ends. The CDR3 spans 14 residues.

The chain joins TRBV6-1 to TRBJ1-3; 8 nucleotides match TRBD1. With 6 bases clipped from V and 0 bases from J, the junction kept 4 bases outside the gene matches. The CDR3 covers 15 residues. Germline V lookup: CDR1 MNHNS, CDR2 SASEGT. CDR3 DNA sequence: TGTGCCAGCAGCCGGGACAGGAGCTCTGGAAACACCATATATTTT. Its translation is CASSRDRSSGNTIYF.

As concerns this clone: The sample contains more than one DNA sequence encoding this CDR3. The J gene is TRBJ1-2, the V gene TRBV27; TRBD1 matches at 8 bases. Looked up from germline, CDR1 is MNHEY and CDR2 is SMNVEV (reference sequence). V dropped 5 bases and J dropped 4; count of bases not matched to a gene: 3. The CDR3 runs to 13 residues. The CDR3: CASSLDRGYGYTF. Here the CDR3 DNA reads TGTGCCAGCAGTCTAGACAGGGGCTATGGCTACACCTTC.

This clone appeared once. The V call is TRBV4-2, the J call TRBJ1-1, with D unclear. Between the trimmed V and J ends, which lost 4 bases and 4 bases, there was a span of 10 bases. Per germline, CDR1 LGHNA and CDR2 YNFKEQ. The CDR3 spans 13 residues. This CDR3 is CASSRRAGTEAFF. The CDR3 bases are TGTGCCAGCAGCCGCCGAGCCGGCACTGAAGCTTTCTTT.

This clone occurred a few times. The CDR3 protein is CASSILVRRNTGELFF. CDR3 in DNA: TGTGCCAGCAGTATACTAGTACGTAGGAACACCGGGGAGCTGTTTTTT. V gene TRBV6-2 or TRBV6-3 combines with J gene TRBJ2-2; TRBD2 is a possible D gene (5 bases). V was trimmed by 5 bases and J by 1 base, leaving 14 bases between them. Germline CDR1 and CDR2: MNHEY and SVGEGT. CDR3 length: 16 amino acids.

The chain recombines TRBV24-1 with TRBJ2-1, with D maybe TRBD2 (5 bases). CDR3 length: 16 residues. CDR1 KGHDR and CDR2 SFDVKD come from the germline V gene. V was trimmed by 1 base and J by 4 bases, leaving 13 bases between them. The CDR3 DNA follows: TGTGCCACCAGTGATTTTAAGGAGGTAGGGTACAATGAGCAGTTCTTC. It is translated as CATSDFKEVGYNEQFF.

This chain links TRBV7-2 with TRBJ1-5, with D tentatively TRBD1 (5 bases). CDR3 length: 13 amino acids. Trimming pared 7 bases from V and 9 bases from J, leaving 16 bases between. Looked up from germline, CDR1 is SGHTA and CDR2 is FQGNSA. CDR3 amino acids: CASTTDSMMPQHF. CDR3 DNA: TGTGCCAGCACCACCGACAGCATGATGCCCCAGCATTTT.

V usage is TRBV5-4 and J usage is TRBJ2-3, with TRBD1 matching over 9 bases. Trimming removed 4 bases from V and 5 bases from J; junction bases left unmatched: 11. The CDR3 consists of 16 residues. Per the germline V gene, CDR1 is SGHNT and CDR2 is YYREEE (reference sequence). CDR3 coding DNA: TGTGCCAGCAGCACGGACAGGGGAAATCTTCTAGATACGCAGTATTTT. The encoded protein is CASSTDRGNLLDTQYF.

This sequence joins TRBV9 and TRBJ2-7; D remains unclear. Germline CDR1 and CDR2: SGDLS and YYNGEE. With 0 bases removed from V and 5 bases from J, the gap between germline ends came to 12 bases. The CDR3 spans 14 residues. CDR3 sequence (DNA): TGTGCCAGCAGCGTAGGCCGGTCGATGCACGAGCAGTACTTC. Its translation: CASSVGRSMHEQYF.

The chain links TRBV18 to TRBJ1-2, with D possibly being TRBD1 (6 bases). The V gene lost 6 bases and the J gene lost 4 bases, with 12 bases spanning the gap. The CDR3 extends over 13 amino acids. Germline loops: CDR1 KGHSH, CDR2 LQKENI. The CDR3 reads CASSTGNLYGYTF. In DNA, the CDR3 is TGTGCCAGCTCCACAGGGAACCTCTATGGCTACACCTTC. The whole variable domain, filled in from reference TRBV18 and TRBJ1-2, reads NAGVMQNPRHLVRRRGQEARLRCSPMKGHSHVYWYRQLPEEGLKFMVYLQKENIIDESGMPKERFSAEFPKEGPSILRIQQVVRGDSAAYFCASSTGNLYGYTFGSGTRLTVV.

The gene calls are TRBV7-2 and TRBJ1-3, with 10 nucleotides matching TRBD1. The CDR3 is 16 residues long. Trimming took 3 bases from V and 1 from J; bases not matched to a gene: 3. Germline V CDR1 and CDR2: SGHTA, FQGNSA. The CDR3 region has the DNA TGTGCCAGCAGCTTCGACAGGGGGCTTTCTGGAAACACCATATATTTT. It codes for CASSFDRGLSGNTIYF.

Comments on this clone: Other DNA sequences of this sample code for an identical CDR3. This rearrangement joins TRBV11-2 to TRBJ2-7, with D unclear. CDR1 and CDR2 (germline): SGHAT, FQNNGV. This CDR3 contains 12 residues. Trimming took off 1 base at V and 3 bases at J, with 4 bases between the two ends. This CDR3 is CASSLVYYEQYF. CDR3 bases: TGTGCCAGCAGCTTAGTATACTACGAGCAGTACTTC.

This rearrangement joins TRBV28 to TRBJ2-3; 9 bases are shared with TRBD2. CDR3 length equals 16 residues. The ends lost 4 bases at V and 4 bases at J; junction bases unmatched: 9. Germline V gene lookup returns CDR1 MDHEN and CDR2 SYDVKM. The CDR3 reads CASSSGSGSLADTQYF. DNA of the CDR3: TGTGCCAGCAGTTCCGGTAGCGGGAGTCTTGCAGATACGCAGTATTTT.

The chain uses TRBV18 and TRBJ2-1, with TRBD2 identical over 7 bases. The germline V gene encodes CDR1 KGHSH and CDR2 LQKENI. V lost 2 bases to trimming and J lost 7 bases; unmatched junction nucleotides: 5. The CDR3 contains 14 residues. The CDR3 reads CASSPTRGDNEQFF. CDR3 sequence (DNA): TGTGCCAGCTCACCAACCCGGGGGGATAATGAGCAGTTCTTC.

This clone showed up just a few times. The chain couples TRBV28 to TRBJ1-1, with 9 bases fitting TRBD1. V dropped 7 bases and J dropped 4; count of bases not matched to a gene: 7. This CDR3 region has 14 residues. From germline, CDR1 is MDHEN and CDR2 SYDVKM. The CDR3 nucleotides read TGTGCCAGCAAAAACAGGGGGCCCGGCACTGAAGCTTTCTTT. It codes for CASKNRGPGTEAFF.

The chain joins TRBV12-5 to TRBJ1-2; no reliable D call. Germline V gene data show CDR1 as LGHNT and CDR2 as FRNRAP. V lost 0 bases and J lost 1, with 9 bases in between. CDR3 length equals 15 residues. The CDR3: CASGLVRGRNYGYTF. In DNA, the CDR3 is TGTGCTAGTGGTTTGGTACGCGGGCGTAACTATGGCTACACCTTC.

The V call is TRBV19, the J call TRBJ1-2; 9 bases align to TRBD1. Germline CDR1 reads LNHDA; CDR2 reads SQIVND (reference sequence). V trimming: 5 bases; J trimming: 6 bases; junction bases outside the gene matches: 10. This CDR3 region has 15 residues. CDR3 bases: TGTGCCAGTAGTCTCGGACAGGGGCGCATCAATGGCTACACCTTC. As protein: CASSLGQGRINGYTF.

The chain carries TRBV6-5 and TRBJ2-7; 7 nucleotides line up with TRBD1. The CDR3 consists of 14 residues. J was trimmed by 2 bases and V by 7 bases; bases with no gene match: 8. The germline CDR1 and CDR2 sequences are MNHEY and SVGAGI. The CDR3 DNA reads as TGTGCCAGCACAGGGACAGCCGGAACCTACGAGCAGTACTTC. Translation: CASTGTAGTYEQYF.

This chain connects TRBV7-9 to TRBJ2-1, with 12 nucleotides matching TRBD2. V lost 5 bases to trimming and J lost 2 bases; unmatched junction nucleotides: 4. The CDR3 runs 16 residues. Germline CDR1 SEHNR, CDR2 FQNEAQ (reference sequence). The CDR3 sequence is CASSTLAGGPYNEQFF. The DNA of the CDR3 is TGTGCCAGCAGCACTCTAGCGGGAGGGCCCTACAATGAGCAGTTCTTC.

About this clone: This sample also contains other DNA sequences that code for the same CDR3. The V and J genes are TRBV12-3 or TRBV12-4 and TRBJ1-1; D may be TRBD1 (5 bases). V lost 4 bases, J lost 0 bases, and 6 bases lay in between. This CDR3 is 13 amino acids long. The CDR3 loop reads CASSSGMNTEAFF. The CDR3 DNA reads TGTGCCAGCAGTTCAGGGATGAACACTGAAGCTTTCTTT.

The chain joins TRBV18 to TRBJ1-2, with 7 bases that match TRBD1. V shed 4 bases and J 3 bases; nucleotides not matched to a gene: 11. The CDR3 spans 16 residues. The germline V gene encodes CDR1 KGHSH and CDR2 LQKENI. Here the CDR3 DNA reads TGTGCCAGCTCACTCCTACAAGGGGGCAGTGACTATGGCTACACCTTC. This encodes CASSLLQGGSDYGYTF. The full variable domain, rest sourced from reference TRBV18 and TRBJ1-2, is NAGVMQNPRHLVRRRGQEARLRCSPMKGHSHVYWYRQLPEEGLKFMVYLQKENIIDESGMPKERFSAEFPKEGPSILRIQQVVRGDSAAYFCASSLLQGGSDYGYTFGSGTRLTVV.

This chain joins TRBV7-2 and TRBJ1-6; D gene unclear. V was clipped by 6 bases and J by 0 bases, with 9 bases between them. There are 15 residues in the CDR3. CDR1 and CDR2 (germline): SGHTA, FQGNSA. For the CDR3, the DNA is TGTGCCAGCAGTTACGGGAGCTCCTATAATTCACCCCTCCACTTT. It codes for CASSYGSSYNSPLHF.

The rearrangement uses TRBV5-1 and TRBJ2-2; 10 bases match TRBD2. The CDR3 runs to 15 residues. V dropped 0 bases and J dropped 6; count of bases not matched to a gene: 2. The germline gives CDR1 SGHRS, CDR2 YFSETQ. The DNA for the CDR3 is TGCGCCAGCAGCTTGGTACTAGCGGGACCCGGGGAGCTGTTTTTT. Translation: CASSLVLAGPGELFF.